This TCR beta chain was sequenced for a study of STAT5B mutations in CD4+ large granular lymphocyte leukemia. The germline gives CDR1 SGHVS, CDR2 FNYEAQ. This CDR3 region has 15 residues. V lost 1 base to trimming and J lost 5 bases, with 14 bases between them. Original analysis: A productive frequency of 2.59 x 10-5 was the lowest detectable. Profiling relied on immunoSEQ multiplex PCR, and the TCRdb table lists in-frame clones only, not all of them. V and J calls and clone size are those listed in that table; D and trimming were worked out from the DNA. In the table there are fewer than 35,000 clones, roughly 71% of which are singletons.

The sequence came from a human donor in good health. The V and J genes are TRBV7-6 and TRBJ2-5, with D possibly being TRBD2 (6 bases). Sample: CD4+ T cells from blood buffy coats. The CDR3 region is CASSLGGGTRETQYF. CDR3 nucleotides: TGTGCCAGCAGCTTAGGAGGCGGGACCAGGGAGACCCAGTACTTC. Filled out from reference TRBV7-6 and TRBJ2-5, the complete variable domain reads GAGVSQSPRYKVTKRGQDVALRCDPISGHVSLYWYRQALGQGPEFLTYFNYEAQQDKSGLPNDRFSAERPEGSISTLTIQRTEQRDSAMYRCASSLGGGTRETQYFGPGTRLLVL.